The 3 T cell receptor beta chains in this list originate from one sample, sequenced in a study of cytomegalovirus exposure and HLA in healthy donors. The PCR contained 60 Vbeta and 13 Jbeta primers. Profiled with immunoSEQ multiplex PCR; TCRdb holds only in-frame clones, not every one. The data hold about 200,000 clones, with 82% observed a single time. The sample taken for sequencing was PBMCs. These receptors were collected from a boy under 10 years old in good health and CMV-seronegative.

This clone was seen a handful of times. The chain recombines TRBV7-8 with TRBJ2-3; D not resolved. The germline V gene encodes CDR1 SGHVS and CDR2 FQNEAQ. Trimming shortened V by 3 bases and J by 3 bases, and 4 bases separated the two germline ends. The CDR3 extends over 12 amino acids. The CDR3 region has the DNA TGTGCCAGCAGCTTCGGTACAGATACGCAGTATTTT. Encoded protein: CASSFGTDTQYF.

The CDR3 region has the DNA TGTGCCAGCAGCTTACCAGGACAGAGCTCCTACGAGCAGTACTTC. Protein product: CASSLPGQSSYEQYF. The chain carries TRBV11-2 and TRBJ2-7; possibly TRBD1 for D (6 bases). The germline V gene has CDR1 SGHAT and CDR2 FQNNGV. With 2 bases removed from V and 0 bases from J, the gap between germline ends came to 11 bases. The length of the CDR3 is 15 residues.

The chain joins TRBV5-1 to TRBJ1-4; 8 bases fit TRBD1. Germline CDR1 and CDR2: SGHRS and YFSETQ. The junction had 6 bases not matched to a gene; V was cut back by 0 bases and J by 8 bases. The length of the CDR3 is 15 residues. In DNA, the CDR3 is TGCGCCAGCAGCTTGGAGGACAGGGTCGGGGAAAAACTGTTTTTT. Translating it yields CASSLEDRVGEKLFF.